A single sample is the source of the 7 T cell receptor beta chains below, sequenced in a study of T cell repertoires in cytomegalovirus infection. TCRdb reprocessed the reads via MiXCR and lists one record per CDR3 protein. The table lists hundreds of thousands of distinct CDR3 sequences, approximately 24% of them singletons. The material sequenced was CD8+ T cells from PBMCs. Source of these receptors: a human donor in good health (CMV status not recorded). Some clones in this sample may be carry-over from other donors' samples.

V and J are TRBV20-1 and TRBJ2-3; D unresolved. Germline CDR1 DFQATT, CDR2 SNEGSKA (reference sequence). The CDR3 has 13 residues. The V end lost 4 bases, the J end lost 0 bases, and 8 bases lay between the germline ends. CDR3: CSATRTSTDTQYF. The CDR3 DNA sequence: TGCAGTGCTACGCGCACTAGCACAGATACGCAGTATTTT.

CDR3 DNA: TGCAGTGCTAGACCCTGGACTAGCGGGGGTTACGAGCAGTACTTC. Encoded protein: CSARPWTSGGYEQYF. The chain combines TRBV20-1 with TRBJ2-7; TRBD2 matches 13 bases. Germline CDR1 DFQATT, CDR2 SNEGSKA (reference sequence). The CDR3 runs 15 residues. J lost 4 bases, V lost 2 bases, and 5 bases had no gene match.

This clonotype was counted at least ten times. V gene TRBV7-9 combines with J gene TRBJ2-5, with D perhaps matching TRBD1 or TRBD2 (5 bases each). Trimming stripped 6 bases from V and 5 bases from J, with 16 bases between. The germline V gene encodes CDR1 SEHNR and CDR2 FQNEAQ (reference sequence). The CDR3 spans 14 residues. The CDR3 bases are TGTGCCAGCAGTCTACCCGAGGGGACGGAGACCCAGTACTTC. Amino acid sequence: CASSLPEGTETQYF.

There are many counts of this clonotype. The chain couples TRBV7-2 to TRBJ1-2, with 9 bases matching TRBD1. The CDR3 spans 16 residues. Looked up from germline, CDR1 is SGHTA and CDR2 is FQGNSA. V was clipped by 5 bases and J by 6 bases; unmatched bases: 13. The CDR3 coding sequence is TGTGCCAGCAGCCCATACGGGGGGACAGGGAGGAATGGCTACACCTTC. This gives the protein CASSPYGGTGRNGYTF.

This chain links TRBV12-3 or TRBV12-4 with TRBJ2-2; tentatively, D is TRBD1 (6 bases). Trimming took off 6 bases at V and 6 bases at J, with 11 bases between the two ends. The CDR3 is 13 amino acids. In DNA, the CDR3 is TGTGCCAGCAGCGGGACATTGGCCGGGGAGCTGTTTTTT. Residues: CASSGTLAGELFF.

Regarding this clonotype: This clone may be a read error of a much larger clone one base away. The rearrangement uses TRBV7-6 and TRBJ2-1; possible D gene TRBD1, 6 bases. The CDR3 runs to 13 residues. Germline loops: CDR1 SGHVS, CDR2 FNYEAQ. The CDR3 DNA reads TGTGTCAGCAGCACGACAGGATACAATGAGCAGTTCTTC. This codes for CVSSTTGYNEQFF.

This clonotype appeared many times. The chain couples TRBV7-8 to TRBJ2-7, with D hard to call. Trimming left V 1 base short and J 2 bases short, with 15 bases between. This CDR3 has 16 amino acids. CDR1 is SGHVS and CDR2 is FQNEAQ in the germline V gene. The CDR3 DNA reads TGTGCCAGCAGCTTAGTGTCCCGGAGTAACCCCTACGAGCAGTACGTC. Amino acids: CASSLVSRSNPYEQYV.